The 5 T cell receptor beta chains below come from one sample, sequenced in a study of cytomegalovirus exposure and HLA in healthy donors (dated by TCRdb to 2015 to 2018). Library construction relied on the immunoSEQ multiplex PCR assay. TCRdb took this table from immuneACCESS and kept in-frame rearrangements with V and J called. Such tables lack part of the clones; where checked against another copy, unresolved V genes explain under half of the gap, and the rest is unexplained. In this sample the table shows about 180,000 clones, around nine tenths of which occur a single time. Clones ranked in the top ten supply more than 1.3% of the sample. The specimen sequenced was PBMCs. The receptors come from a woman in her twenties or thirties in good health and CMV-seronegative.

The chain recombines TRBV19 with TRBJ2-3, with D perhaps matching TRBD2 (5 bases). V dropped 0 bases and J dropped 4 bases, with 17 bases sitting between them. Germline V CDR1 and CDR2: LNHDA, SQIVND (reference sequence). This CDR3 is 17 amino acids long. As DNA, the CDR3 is TGTGCCAGTAGTATAGATCTGAGGGCCGGTGGCGCAGATACGCAGTATTTT. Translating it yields CASSIDLRAGGADTQYF.

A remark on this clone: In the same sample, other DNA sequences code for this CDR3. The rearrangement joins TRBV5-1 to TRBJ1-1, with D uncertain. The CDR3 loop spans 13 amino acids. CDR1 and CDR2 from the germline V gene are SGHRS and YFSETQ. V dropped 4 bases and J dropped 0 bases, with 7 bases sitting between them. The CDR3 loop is CASSSRVNTEAFF. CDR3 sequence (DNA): TGCGCCAGCAGCAGCCGGGTGAACACTGAAGCTTTCTTT.

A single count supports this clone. The CDR3 bases are TGTGCCAGCTCACCGACCAGGCTCGACAGGGGGGAGACCCAGTACTTC. Translated, it gives CASSPTRLDRGETQYF. The chain employs TRBV18 and TRBJ2-5; the match to TRBD1 covers 9 bases. The CDR3 loop spans 16 amino acids. V lost 3 bases, J lost 5 bases, and 10 bases stayed unmatched. The V gene's germline CDR1 is KGHSH and CDR2 LQKENI. Drawing the rest from reference TRBV18 and TRBJ2-5, the complete variable domain is NAGVMQNPRHLVRRRGQEARLRCSPMKGHSHVYWYRQLPEEGLKFMVYLQKENIIDESGMPKERFSAEFPKEGPSILRIQQVVRGDSAAYFCASSPTRLDRGETQYFGPGTRLLVL.

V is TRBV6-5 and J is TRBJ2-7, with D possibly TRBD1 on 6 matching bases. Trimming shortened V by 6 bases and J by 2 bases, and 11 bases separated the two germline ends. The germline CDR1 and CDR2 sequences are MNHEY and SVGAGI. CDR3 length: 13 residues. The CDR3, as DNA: TGTGCCAGCAGGACAGGACCTACCTACGAGCAGTACTTC. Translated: CASRTGPTYEQYF.

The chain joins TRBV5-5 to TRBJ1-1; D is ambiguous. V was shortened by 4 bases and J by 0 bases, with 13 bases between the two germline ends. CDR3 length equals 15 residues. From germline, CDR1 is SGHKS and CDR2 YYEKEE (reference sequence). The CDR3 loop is CASSGRAGMNTEAFF. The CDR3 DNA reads TGTGCCAGCAGCGGGCGGGCAGGTATGAACACTGAAGCTTTCTTT.